Detailed here is one TCR beta chain. Germline V lookup: CDR1 LGHNA, CDR2 YSLEER. There are 16 residues in the CDR3. V gave up 2 bases and J gave up 1 base, with 12 bases separating them. Source study methods: Amplification of reference gene primers provided the estimated nucleated cell counts. The assay was immunoSEQ multiplex PCR, and TCRdb's table has in-frame clones only and misses some. Clone size and the V and J calls come from that table; the DNA yielded D and trimming. The sample includes about 220,000 clones, 86% of them seen just once. Participants had their cohort set by participant-reported clinical history. The data originate from a study of blood T cell repertoires in COVID-19. Overall study: The United States, Italy and Spain provided the acute and convalescent COVID-19 samples.

This sequence joins TRBV4-3 and TRBJ2-1; possibly TRBD2 for D (6 bases). Specimen: PBMCs or T cells enriched from blood (not recorded which). This TCR was sampled from a woman aged 40 to 50 with acute COVID-19. In DNA, the CDR3 is TGCGCCAGCAGCCAAAGTACGGGGGTTTCCTACAATGAGCAGTTCTTC. Encoded protein: CASSQSTGVSYNEQFF.